Listed below are T cell receptor beta chains from one sample, sequenced in a study of post-analysis software for immune sequencing data. TCRdb ran MiXCR on the PCR reads and lists one entry per CDR3 protein. This sample carries hundreds of thousands of distinct CDR3 sequences, about a third of them seen once, and the ten largest clones take 13%. Sequencing input: blood. All receptors derive from a girl aged 10-17 years with multiple sclerosis. Each CDR3 is given with its conserved first and last residue. Fields, in order: V gene, J gene, D gene, CDR3 protein. A D gene is named only where the DNA matches it firmly.

V gene: TRBV7-2; J gene: TRBJ1-2; D gene: TRBD1; CDR3 protein: CASSPQGGPYGYIF
V gene: TRBV29-1; J gene: TRBJ1-2; D gene: -; CDR3 protein: CSAIRTDLNFYGYTF
V gene: TRBV28; J gene: TRBJ1-2; D gene: -; CDR3 protein: CASSPLRSNYGYTF
V gene: TRBV4-2; J gene: TRBJ1-1; D gene: -; CDR3 protein: CASSQEMSAMNTEAFF
V gene: TRBV20-1; J gene: TRBJ2-3; D gene: -; CDR3 protein: CSASPNTDTQYF
V gene: TRBV7-2; J gene: TRBJ2-7; D gene: TRBD2; CDR3 protein: CASTSRGRGVYYEQYF
V gene: TRBV5-1; J gene: TRBJ2-6; D gene: -; CDR3 protein: CASTGQAGANVLTF
V gene: TRBV5-1; J gene: TRBJ2-5; D gene: TRBD1; CDR3 protein: CASSLGTGGDWETQYF
V gene: TRBV28; J gene: TRBJ2-3; D gene: TRBD2; CDR3 protein: CASSSGGARTDTQYF
V gene: TRBV6-1; J gene: TRBJ2-2; D gene: -; CDR3 protein: CASSRLNTGELFF
V gene: TRBV28; J gene: TRBJ1-4; D gene: -; CDR3 protein: CASKISGVTSNEKLFF
V gene: TRBV4-1; J gene: TRBJ1-2; D gene: -; CDR3 protein: CASSQDDREHGYTF
V gene: TRBV24-1; J gene: TRBJ2-2; D gene: -; CDR3 protein: CATSDLGGAGTGELFF
V gene: TRBV9; J gene: TRBJ2-3; D gene: TRBD2; CDR3 protein: CASSEGTSGGFDTQYF
V gene: TRBV7-9; J gene: TRBJ1-1; D gene: TRBD1; CDR3 protein: CASSTGQGARTEAFF
V gene: TRBV7-8; J gene: TRBJ2-1; D gene: -; CDR3 protein: CASSRGGRTNEQFF
V gene: TRBV11-2; J gene: TRBJ2-3; D gene: -; CDR3 protein: CASSLDRLWQGRDTQYF
V gene: TRBV18; J gene: TRBJ1-1; D gene: -; CDR3 protein: CASSSSRDRDTEAFF